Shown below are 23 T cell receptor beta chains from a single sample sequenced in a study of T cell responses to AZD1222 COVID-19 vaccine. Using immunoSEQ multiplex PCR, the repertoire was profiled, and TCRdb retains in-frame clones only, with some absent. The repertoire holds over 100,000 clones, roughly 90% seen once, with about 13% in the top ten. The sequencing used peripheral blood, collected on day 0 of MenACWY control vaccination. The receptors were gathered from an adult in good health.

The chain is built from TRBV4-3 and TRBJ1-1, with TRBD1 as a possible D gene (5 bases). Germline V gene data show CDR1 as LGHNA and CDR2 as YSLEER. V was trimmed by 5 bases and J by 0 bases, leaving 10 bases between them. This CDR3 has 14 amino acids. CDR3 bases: TGCGCCAGCAGCTCAGACAGATTGAACACTGAAGCTTTCTTT. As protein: CASSSDRLNTEAFF.

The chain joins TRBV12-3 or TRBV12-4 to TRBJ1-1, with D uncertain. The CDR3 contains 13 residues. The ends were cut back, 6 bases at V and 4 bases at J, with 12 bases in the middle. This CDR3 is CASRQHWGTEAFF. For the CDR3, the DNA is TGTGCCAGCAGACAACACTGGGGCACTGAAGCTTTCTTT.

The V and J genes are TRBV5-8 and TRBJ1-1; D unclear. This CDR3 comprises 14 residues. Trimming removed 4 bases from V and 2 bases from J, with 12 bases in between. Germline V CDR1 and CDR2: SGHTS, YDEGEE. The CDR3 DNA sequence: TGTGCCAGCAGCCCTAGCTTGGCAAACACTGAAGCTTTCTTT. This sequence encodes CASSPSLANTEAFF. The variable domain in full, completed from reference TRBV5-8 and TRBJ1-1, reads EAGVTQSPTHLIKTRGQQATLRCSPISGHTSVYWYQQALGLGLQFLLWYDEGEERNRGNFPPRFSGRQFPNYSSELNVNALELEDSALYLCASSPSLANTEAFFGQGTRLTVV.

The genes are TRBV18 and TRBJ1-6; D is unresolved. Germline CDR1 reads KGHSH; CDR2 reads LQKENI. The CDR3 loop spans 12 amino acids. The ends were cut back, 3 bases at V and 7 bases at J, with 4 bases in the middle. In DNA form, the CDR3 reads TGTGCCAGCTCACCGGGGAATTCACCCCTCCACTTT. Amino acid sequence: CASSPGNSPLHF.

The CDR3 sequence: CASSLAVRAGGFDGYTF. Here the CDR3 DNA reads TGTGCCAGCAGCTTAGCCGTAAGGGCAGGGGGTTTTGATGGCTACACCTTC. The chain combines TRBV7-9 with TRBJ1-2; 7 bases align to TRBD1. This CDR3 region has 17 residues. The ends lost 0 bases at V and 6 bases at J; junction bases unmatched: 13. CDR1 and CDR2 (germline): SEHNR, FQNEAQ (reference sequence).

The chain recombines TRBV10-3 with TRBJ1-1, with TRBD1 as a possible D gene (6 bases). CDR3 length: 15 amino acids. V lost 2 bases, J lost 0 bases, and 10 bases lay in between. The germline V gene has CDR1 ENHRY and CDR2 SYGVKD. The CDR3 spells CAISEPGQMNTEAFF. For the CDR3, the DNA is TGTGCCATCAGTGAGCCTGGACAGATGAACACTGAAGCTTTCTTT.

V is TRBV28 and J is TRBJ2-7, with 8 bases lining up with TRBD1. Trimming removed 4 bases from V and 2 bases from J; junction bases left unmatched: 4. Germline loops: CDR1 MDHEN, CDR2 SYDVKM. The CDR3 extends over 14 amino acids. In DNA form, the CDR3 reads TGTGCCAGCAGTTCAGGGGGCTGGACCTACGAGCAGTACTTC. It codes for CASSSGGWTYEQYF. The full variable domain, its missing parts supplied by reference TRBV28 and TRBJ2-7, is DVKVTQSSRYLVKRTGEKVFLECVQDMDHENMFWYRQDPGLGLRLIYFSYDVKMKEKGDIPEGYSVSREKKERFSLILESASTNQTSMYLCASSSGGWTYEQYFGPGTRLTVT.

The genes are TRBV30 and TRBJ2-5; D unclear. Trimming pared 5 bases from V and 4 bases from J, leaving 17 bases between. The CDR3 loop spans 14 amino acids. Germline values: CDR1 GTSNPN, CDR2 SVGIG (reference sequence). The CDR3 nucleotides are TGTGCCTGGGGTACTCCTTGGGATCGAGAGACCCAGTACTTC. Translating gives CAWGTPWDRETQYF.

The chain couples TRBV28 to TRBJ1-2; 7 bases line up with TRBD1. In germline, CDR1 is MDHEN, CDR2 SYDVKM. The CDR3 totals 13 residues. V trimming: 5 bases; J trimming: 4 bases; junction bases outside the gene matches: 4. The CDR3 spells CASSRQGTYGYTF. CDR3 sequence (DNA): TGTGCCAGCAGTCGACAGGGTACCTATGGCTACACCTTC.

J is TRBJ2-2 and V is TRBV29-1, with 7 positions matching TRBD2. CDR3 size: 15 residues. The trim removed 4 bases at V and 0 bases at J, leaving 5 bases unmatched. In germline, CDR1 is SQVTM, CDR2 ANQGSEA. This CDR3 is CSVGASGANTGELFF. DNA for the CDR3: TGCAGCGTTGGGGCTAGCGGAGCGAACACCGGGGAGCTGTTTTTT.

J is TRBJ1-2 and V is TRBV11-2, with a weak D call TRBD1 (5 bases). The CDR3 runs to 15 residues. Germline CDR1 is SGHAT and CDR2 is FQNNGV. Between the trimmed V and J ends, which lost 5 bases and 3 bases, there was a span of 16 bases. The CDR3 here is CASSTRGGFYYGYTF. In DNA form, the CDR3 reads TGTGCCAGCAGCACCCGGGGGGGATTCTACTATGGCTACACCTTC.

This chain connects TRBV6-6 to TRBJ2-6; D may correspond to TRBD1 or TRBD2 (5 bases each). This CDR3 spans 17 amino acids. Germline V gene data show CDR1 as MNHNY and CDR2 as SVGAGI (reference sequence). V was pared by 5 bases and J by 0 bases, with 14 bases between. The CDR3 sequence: CASSRSYGTSGANVLTF. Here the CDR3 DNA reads TGTGCCAGCAGTCGATCCTACGGGACCTCTGGGGCCAACGTCCTGACTTTC.

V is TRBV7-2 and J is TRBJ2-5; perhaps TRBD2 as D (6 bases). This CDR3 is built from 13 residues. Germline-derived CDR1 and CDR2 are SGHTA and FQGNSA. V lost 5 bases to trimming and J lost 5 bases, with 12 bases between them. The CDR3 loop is CASSRGGSETQYF. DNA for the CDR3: TGTGCCAGCAGCCGGGGAGGCTCGGAGACCCAGTACTTC. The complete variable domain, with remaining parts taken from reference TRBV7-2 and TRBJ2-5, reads GAGVSQSPSNKVTEKGKDVELRCDPISGHTALYWYRQSLGQGLEFLIYFQGNSAPDKSGLPSDRFSAERTGGSVSTLTIQRTQQEDSAVYLCASSRGGSETQYFGPGTRLLVL.

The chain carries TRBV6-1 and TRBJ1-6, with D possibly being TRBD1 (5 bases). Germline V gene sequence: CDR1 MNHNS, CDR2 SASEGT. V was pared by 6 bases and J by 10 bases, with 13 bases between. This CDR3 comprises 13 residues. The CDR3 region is CASSSLQESPLHF. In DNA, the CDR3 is TGTGCCAGCAGCTCTCTACAGGAATCACCCCTCCACTTT.

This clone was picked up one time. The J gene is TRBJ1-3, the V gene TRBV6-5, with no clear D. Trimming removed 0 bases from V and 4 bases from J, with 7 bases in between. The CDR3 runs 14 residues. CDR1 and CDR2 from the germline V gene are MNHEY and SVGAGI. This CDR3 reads CASSYSKWGNTIYF. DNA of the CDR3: TGTGCCAGCAGTTACTCGAAATGGGGAAACACCATATATTTT.

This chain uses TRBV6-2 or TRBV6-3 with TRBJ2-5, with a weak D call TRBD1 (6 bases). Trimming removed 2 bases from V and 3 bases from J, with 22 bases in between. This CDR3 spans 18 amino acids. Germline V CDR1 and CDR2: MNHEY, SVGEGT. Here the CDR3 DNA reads TGTGCCAGCAGTTACAACCGAGGGTCCGGACAGCTAGAAGAGACCCAGTACTTC. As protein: CASSYNRGSGQLEETQYF.

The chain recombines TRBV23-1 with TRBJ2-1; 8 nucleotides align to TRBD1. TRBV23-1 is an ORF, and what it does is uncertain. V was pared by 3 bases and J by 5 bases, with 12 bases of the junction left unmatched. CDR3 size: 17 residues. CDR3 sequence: CASSQPKDRERDNEQFF. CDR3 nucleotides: TGCGCCAGCAGTCAGCCGAAGGACAGGGAAAGGGACAATGAGCAGTTCTTC.

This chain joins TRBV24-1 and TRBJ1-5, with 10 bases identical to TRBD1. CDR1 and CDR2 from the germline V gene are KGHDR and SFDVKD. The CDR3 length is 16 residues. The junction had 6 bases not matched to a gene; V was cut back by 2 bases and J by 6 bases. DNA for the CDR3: TGTGCCACCAGTGATTCAGGGACAGGGGTATCTCAGCCCCAGCATTTT. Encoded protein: CATSDSGTGVSQPQHF.

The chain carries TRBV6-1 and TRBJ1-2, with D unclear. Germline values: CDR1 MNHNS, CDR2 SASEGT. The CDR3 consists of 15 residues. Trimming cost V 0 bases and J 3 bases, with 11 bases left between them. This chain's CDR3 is CASSEALLSHYGYTF. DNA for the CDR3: TGTGCCAGCAGTGAAGCGCTTCTGAGCCACTATGGCTACACCTTC.

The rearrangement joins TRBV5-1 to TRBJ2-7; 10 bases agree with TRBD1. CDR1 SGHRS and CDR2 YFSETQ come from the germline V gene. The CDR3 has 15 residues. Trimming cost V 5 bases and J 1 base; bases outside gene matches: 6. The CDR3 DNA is TGCGCCAGCAGTCAAGACAGGGGGCCTTCCTACGAGCAGTACTTC. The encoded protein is CASSQDRGPSYEQYF.

The CDR3 nucleotides read TGTGCCAGCAGTTCACCAGACATAAACATGAACACTGAAGCTTTCTTT. It specifies CASSSPDINMNTEAFF. The chain has TRBV6-2 or TRBV6-3 and TRBJ1-1; D is unclear. The V end was cut by 4 bases, the J end by 0 bases, with 15 bases between. This CDR3 comprises 16 residues. Per the germline V gene, CDR1 is MNHEY and CDR2 is SVGEGT.

In DNA, the CDR3 is TGTGCCAGCAGTTTTTCCCAAGTGGTCGGCACTGAAGCTTTCTTT. Translation gives CASSFSQVVGTEAFF. The chain links TRBV27 to TRBJ1-1; no reliable D call. V was clipped by 3 bases and J by 4 bases, with 15 bases between them. Germline V CDR1 and CDR2: MNHEY, SMNVEV (reference sequence). There are 15 residues in the CDR3.

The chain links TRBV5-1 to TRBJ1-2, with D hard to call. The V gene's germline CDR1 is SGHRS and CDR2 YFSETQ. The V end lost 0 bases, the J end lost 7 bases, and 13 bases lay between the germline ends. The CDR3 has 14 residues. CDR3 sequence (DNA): TGCGCCAGCAGCTTGGCCCCGGGGAGCTCTGGCTACACCTTC. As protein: CASSLAPGSSGYTF.